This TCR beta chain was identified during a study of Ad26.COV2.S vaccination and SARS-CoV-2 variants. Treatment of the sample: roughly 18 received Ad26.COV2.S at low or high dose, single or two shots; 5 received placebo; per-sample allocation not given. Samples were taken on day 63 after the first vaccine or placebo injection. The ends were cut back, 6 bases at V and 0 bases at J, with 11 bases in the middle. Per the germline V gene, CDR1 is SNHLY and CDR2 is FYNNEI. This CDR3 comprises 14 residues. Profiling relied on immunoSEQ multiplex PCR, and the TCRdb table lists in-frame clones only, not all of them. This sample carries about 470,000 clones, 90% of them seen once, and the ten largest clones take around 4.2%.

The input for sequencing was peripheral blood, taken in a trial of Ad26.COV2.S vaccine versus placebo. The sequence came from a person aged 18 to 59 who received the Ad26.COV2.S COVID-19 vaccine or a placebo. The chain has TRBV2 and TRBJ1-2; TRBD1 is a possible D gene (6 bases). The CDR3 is CASSRTVPNYGYTF. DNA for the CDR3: TGTGCCAGCAGCCGGACAGTCCCTAACTATGGCTACACCTTC.